This T cell receptor (beta chain) was captured by sequencing in a study of T cell repertoires in cytomegalovirus infection. As for the study in general: Shared public TCR beta signatures pointed to both CMV infection and a matching HLA type. Broader study findings: Frequencies of public TCR beta families were cumulated, and this identified carriers of CMV plus the relevant HLA. HLA-C-restricted CMV clonotypes gave the most frequent clonotype in two of eight donors.

This CDR3 contains 14 residues. V gave up 6 bases and J gave up 9 bases, with 18 bases separating them. Germline-derived CDR1 and CDR2 are SGHVS and FQNEAQ. This clonotype was observed at least ten times. The target antigen is unknown. Each CDR3 protein is one row after TCRdb ran MiXCR on the reads. The profile covers around 630,000 distinct CDR3 sequences, with 20% to 25% appearing a single time and roughly 8% taken by the ten largest. Sequencing was carried out using CD8+ T cells from PBMCs. The V gene is TRBV7-8, the J gene TRBJ1-3; no definite D call. This clonotype originated in a human donor in good health (CMV status not recorded). Some clones in this sample may be carry-over from other donors' samples. This CDR3 is CASRDNALPGTIYF. The DNA for the CDR3 is TGTGCCAGCAGAGACAACGCACTGCCAGGCACCATATATTTT.